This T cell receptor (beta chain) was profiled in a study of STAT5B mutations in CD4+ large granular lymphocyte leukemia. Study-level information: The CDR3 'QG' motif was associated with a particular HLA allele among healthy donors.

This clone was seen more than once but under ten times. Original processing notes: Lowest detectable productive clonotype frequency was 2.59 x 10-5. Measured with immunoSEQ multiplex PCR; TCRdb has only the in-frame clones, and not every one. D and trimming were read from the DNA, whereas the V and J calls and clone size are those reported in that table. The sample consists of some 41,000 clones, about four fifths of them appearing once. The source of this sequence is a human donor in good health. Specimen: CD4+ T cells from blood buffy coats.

The CDR3, as DNA: TGTGCCTGGAGTGGCTGGCGGACTCAGCCCCAGCATTTT. Translated: CAWSGWRTQPQHF. The chain joins TRBV30 to TRBJ1-5; no definite D call. Germline CDR1 reads GTSNPN; CDR2 reads SVGIG (reference sequence). Trimming shortened V by 1 base and J by 6 bases, and 10 bases separated the two germline ends. This CDR3 spans 13 amino acids.